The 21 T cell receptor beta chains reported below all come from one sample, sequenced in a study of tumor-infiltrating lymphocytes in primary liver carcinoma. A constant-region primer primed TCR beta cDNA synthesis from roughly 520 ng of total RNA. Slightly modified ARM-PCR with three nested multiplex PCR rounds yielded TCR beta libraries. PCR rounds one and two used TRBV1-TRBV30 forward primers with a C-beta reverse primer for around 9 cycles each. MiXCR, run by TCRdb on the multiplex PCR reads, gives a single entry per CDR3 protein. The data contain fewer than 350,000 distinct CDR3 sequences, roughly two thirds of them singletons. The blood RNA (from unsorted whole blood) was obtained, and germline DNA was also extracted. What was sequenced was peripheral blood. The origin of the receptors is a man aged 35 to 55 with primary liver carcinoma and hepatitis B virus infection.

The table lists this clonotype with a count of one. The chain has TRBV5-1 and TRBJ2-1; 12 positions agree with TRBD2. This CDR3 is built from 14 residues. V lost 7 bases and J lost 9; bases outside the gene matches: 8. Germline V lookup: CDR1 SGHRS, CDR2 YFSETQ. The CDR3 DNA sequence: TGCGCCAGCCAATTGACTAGCGGGAGCGGTGAGCAGTTCTTC. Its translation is CASQLTSGSGEQFF.

The DNA of the CDR3 is TGTGCCAGCAGCTGTACTAGCGGGAGCTACAATGAGCAGTTCTTC. Translating gives CASSCTSGSYNEQFF. The rearrangement joins TRBV11-2 to TRBJ2-1; 11 nucleotides agree with TRBD2. The CDR3 runs 15 residues. CDR1 SGHAT and CDR2 FQNNGV come from the germline V gene. The junction had 2 bases not matched to a gene; V was cut back by 4 bases and J by 3 bases.

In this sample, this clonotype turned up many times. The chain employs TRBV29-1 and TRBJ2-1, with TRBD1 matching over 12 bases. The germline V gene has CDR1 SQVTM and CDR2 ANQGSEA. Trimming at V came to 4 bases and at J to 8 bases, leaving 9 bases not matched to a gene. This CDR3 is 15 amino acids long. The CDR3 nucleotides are TGCAGCGTTGCCCACGGGACAGGGGGCTTGGATGAGCAGTTCTTC. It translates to CSVAHGTGGLDEQFF.

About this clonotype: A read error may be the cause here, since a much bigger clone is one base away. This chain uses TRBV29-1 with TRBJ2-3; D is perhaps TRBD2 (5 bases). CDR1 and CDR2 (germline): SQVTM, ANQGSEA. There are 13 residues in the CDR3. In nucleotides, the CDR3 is TGCAGCATTGACGGGGTGAAGGCGGATACGCAGTATTTT. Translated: CSIDGVKADTQYF.

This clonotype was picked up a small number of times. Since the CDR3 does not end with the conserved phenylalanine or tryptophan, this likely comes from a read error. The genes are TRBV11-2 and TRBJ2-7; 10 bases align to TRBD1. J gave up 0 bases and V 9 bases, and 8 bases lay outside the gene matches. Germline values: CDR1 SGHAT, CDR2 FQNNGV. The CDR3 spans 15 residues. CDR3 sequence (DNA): TGTGCCAGTACAACGACAGGGGGCGCCTCCTACGAGCAGTACCTC. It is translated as CASTTTGGASYEQYL.

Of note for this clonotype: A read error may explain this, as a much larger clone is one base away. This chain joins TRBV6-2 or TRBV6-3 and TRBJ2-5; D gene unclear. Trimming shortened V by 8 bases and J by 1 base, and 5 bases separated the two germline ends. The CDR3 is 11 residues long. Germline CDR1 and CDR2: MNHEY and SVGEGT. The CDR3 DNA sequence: TGTGCCAGCTGTTCCCAAGAGACCCAGTACTTC. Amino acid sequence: CASCSQETQYF.

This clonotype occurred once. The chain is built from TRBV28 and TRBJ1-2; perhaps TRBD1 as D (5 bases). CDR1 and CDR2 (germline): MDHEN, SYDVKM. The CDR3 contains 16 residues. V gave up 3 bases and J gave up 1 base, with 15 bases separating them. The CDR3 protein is CASSFGQGGDNYGYTF. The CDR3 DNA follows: TGTGCCAGCAGTTTCGGGCAGGGTGGTGATAACTATGGCTACACCTTC.

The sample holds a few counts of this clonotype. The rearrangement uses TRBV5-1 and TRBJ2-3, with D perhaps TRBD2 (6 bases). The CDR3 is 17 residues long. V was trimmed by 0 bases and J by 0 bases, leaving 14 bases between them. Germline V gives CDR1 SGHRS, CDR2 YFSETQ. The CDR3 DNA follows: TGCGCCAGCAGCTTGGAGGGCGGAGGGCGAAGCACAGATACGCAGTATTTT. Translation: CASSLEGGGRSTDTQYF.

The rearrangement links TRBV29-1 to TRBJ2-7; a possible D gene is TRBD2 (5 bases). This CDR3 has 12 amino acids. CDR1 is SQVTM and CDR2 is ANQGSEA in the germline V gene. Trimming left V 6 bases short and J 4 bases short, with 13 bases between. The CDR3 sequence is CSVSDSAYEQYF. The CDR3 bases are TGCAGCGTCTCGGATAGCGCATACGAGCAGTACTTC.

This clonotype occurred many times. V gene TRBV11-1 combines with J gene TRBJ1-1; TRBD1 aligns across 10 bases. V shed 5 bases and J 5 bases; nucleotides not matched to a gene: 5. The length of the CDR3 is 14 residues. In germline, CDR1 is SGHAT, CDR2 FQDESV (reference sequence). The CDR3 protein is CASSVTGGETEAFF. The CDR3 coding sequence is TGTGCCAGCAGCGTGACAGGGGGCGAGACTGAAGCTTTCTTT.

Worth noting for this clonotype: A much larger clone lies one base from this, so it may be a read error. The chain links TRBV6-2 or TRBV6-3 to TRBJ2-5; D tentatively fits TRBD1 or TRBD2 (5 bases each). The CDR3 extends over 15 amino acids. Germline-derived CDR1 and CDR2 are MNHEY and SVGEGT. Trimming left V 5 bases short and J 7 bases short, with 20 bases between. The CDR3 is CASSQARGLGVTQYF. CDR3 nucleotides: TGTGCCAGCAGTCAAGCGAGGGGCCTCGGTGTGACCCAGTACTTC.

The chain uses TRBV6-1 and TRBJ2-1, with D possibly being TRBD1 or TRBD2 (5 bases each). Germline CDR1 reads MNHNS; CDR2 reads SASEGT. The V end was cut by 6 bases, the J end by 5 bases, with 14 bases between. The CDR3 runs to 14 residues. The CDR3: CASSAWGNNNEQFF. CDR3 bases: TGTGCCAGCAGCGCATGGGGGAATAACAATGAGCAGTTCTTC.

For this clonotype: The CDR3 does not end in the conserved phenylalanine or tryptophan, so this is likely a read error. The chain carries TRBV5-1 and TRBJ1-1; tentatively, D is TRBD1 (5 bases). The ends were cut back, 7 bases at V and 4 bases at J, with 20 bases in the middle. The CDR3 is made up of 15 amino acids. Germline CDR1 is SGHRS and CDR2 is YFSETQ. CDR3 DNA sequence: TGCGCCAGCGGCACCGGGGCGGGGGATCTCACTGAAGCTTTCCTT. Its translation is CASGTGAGDLTEAFL.

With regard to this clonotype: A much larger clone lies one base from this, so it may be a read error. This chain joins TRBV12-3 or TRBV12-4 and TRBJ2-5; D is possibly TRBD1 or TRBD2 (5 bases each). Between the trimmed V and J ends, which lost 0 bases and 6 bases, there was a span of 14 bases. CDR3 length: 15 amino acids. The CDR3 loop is CASSLAHQGPKTQYF. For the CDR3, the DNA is TGTGCCAGCAGTTTAGCGCACCAGGGACCAAAGACCCAGTACTTC.

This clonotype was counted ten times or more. For the CDR3, the DNA is TGTGCCAGCAGTTTAAGGCCAACGGAGCAGTTCTTC. This codes for CASSLRPTEQFF. The rearrangement links TRBV12-3 or TRBV12-4 to TRBJ2-1, with unresolved D. Deletions cut 2 bases from V and 10 bases from J, with 9 bases between. The CDR3 length is 12 residues.

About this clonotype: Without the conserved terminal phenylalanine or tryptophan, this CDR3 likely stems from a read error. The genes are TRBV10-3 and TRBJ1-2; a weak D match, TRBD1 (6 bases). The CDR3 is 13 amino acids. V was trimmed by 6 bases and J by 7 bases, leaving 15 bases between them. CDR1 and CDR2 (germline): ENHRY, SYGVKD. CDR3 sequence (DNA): TGTGCCATCAGGGGGGGCCAATCTTGTGGCTACACCTTA. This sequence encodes CAIRGGQSCGYTL.

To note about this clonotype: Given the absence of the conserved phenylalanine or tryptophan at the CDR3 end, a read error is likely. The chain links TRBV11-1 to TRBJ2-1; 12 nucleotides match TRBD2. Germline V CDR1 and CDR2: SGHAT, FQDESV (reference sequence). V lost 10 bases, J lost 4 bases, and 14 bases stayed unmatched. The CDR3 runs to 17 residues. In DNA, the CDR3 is TGTGCCAATAGCTTAGCAGGCGGACTAGCGGGGTACAATGAGCAGTTCCTC. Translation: CANSLAGGLAGYNEQFL.

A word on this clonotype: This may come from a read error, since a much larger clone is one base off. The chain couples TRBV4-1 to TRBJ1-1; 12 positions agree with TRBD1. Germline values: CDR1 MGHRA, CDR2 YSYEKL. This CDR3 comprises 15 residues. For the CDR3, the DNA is TGCGCCAGCAGCCAGGGACAGGGGGCGGACACTGAAGCTCTCTTT. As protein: CASSQGQGADTEALF.

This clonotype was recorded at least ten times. The CDR3 here is CASSFRSGATNEQFF. CDR3 DNA: TGTGCCAGCAGTTTCAGAAGCGGGGCCACCAATGAGCAGTTCTTC. The V gene is TRBV6-5, the J gene TRBJ2-1, with 7 bases aligning to TRBD2. In germline, CDR1 is MNHEY, CDR2 SVGAGI. J gave up 6 bases and V 4 bases, and 9 bases lay outside the gene matches. The CDR3 contains 15 residues.

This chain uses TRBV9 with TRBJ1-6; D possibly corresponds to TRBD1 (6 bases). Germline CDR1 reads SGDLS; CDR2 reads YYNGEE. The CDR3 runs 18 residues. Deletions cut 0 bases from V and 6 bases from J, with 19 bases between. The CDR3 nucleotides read TGTGCCAGCAGCGTAGGAACCGGAGCGGGACACCTTAATTCACCCCTCCACTTT. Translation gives CASSVGTGAGHLNSPLHF.

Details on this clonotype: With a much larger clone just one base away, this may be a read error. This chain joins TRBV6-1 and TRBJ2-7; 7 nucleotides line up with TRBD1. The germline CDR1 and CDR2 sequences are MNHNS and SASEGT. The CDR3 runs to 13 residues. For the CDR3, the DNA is TGTGCCAGCAGTGTTAACAGGGGCTACGATCAGTACTTC. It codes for CASSVNRGYDQYF.